Below, 18 T cell receptor beta chains from the same sample are listed, as sequenced in a study of PD-L1 blockade in urothelial cancer. Only in-frame clones appear in the TCRdb table, and some are missing; sequencing was by immunoSEQ multiplex PCR. The table shows tens of thousands of clones, with roughly 82% occurring only once. The material was PBMCs, obtained around atezolizumab (anti-PD-L1) treatment. The source is an older man with urothelial cancer.

The CDR3 protein is CASSPGVLREQYF. The CDR3 region has the DNA TGTGCCAGCAGCCCGGGAGTCCTTCGCGAGCAGTACTTC. This chain links TRBV7-2 with TRBJ2-7, with D perhaps matching TRBD2 (6 bases). This CDR3 is 13 amino acids long. V lost 5 bases to trimming and J lost 6 bases, with 14 bases between them. The germline V gene has CDR1 SGHTA and CDR2 FQGNSA. Full variable domain (missing parts from reference TRBV7-2 and TRBJ2-7): GAGVSQSPSNKVTEKGKDVELRCDPISGHTALYWYRQSLGQGLEFLIYFQGNSAPDKSGLPSDRFSAERTGGSVSTLTIQRTQQEDSAVYLCASSPGVLREQYFGPGTRLTVT.

The chain has TRBV6-1 and TRBJ2-3; D might be TRBD2 (6 bases). The CDR3 spans 15 residues. Germline V lookup: CDR1 MNHNS, CDR2 SASEGT. V was cut by 2 bases and J by 5 bases, with 14 bases left in between. The CDR3 DNA is TGTGCCAGCAGTGAATGGCTAGCGAGGGTAGATACGCAGTATTTT. It specifies CASSEWLARVDTQYF.

This CDR3 is CASSQETGSPGNTIYF. The CDR3 nucleotides read TGCGCCAGCAGCCAAGAGACAGGGTCTCCTGGAAACACCATATATTTT. This chain connects TRBV4-3 to TRBJ1-3; 7 nucleotides line up with TRBD1. Germline CDR1 and CDR2: LGHNA and YSLEER. The ends lost 0 bases at V and 2 bases at J; junction bases unmatched: 4. This CDR3 contains 16 residues.

This clone was recorded once. The J gene is TRBJ2-3, the V gene TRBV5-4, with D perhaps TRBD2 (7 bases). CDR3 length equals 16 residues. Trimming pared 0 bases from V and 4 bases from J, leaving 15 bases between. Germline CDR1 and CDR2: SGHNT and YYREEE (reference sequence). The CDR3 spells CASSLAGGQGADTQYF. In nucleotides, the CDR3 is TGTGCCAGCAGCTTGGCCGGGGGGCAGGGTGCAGATACGCAGTATTTT. The full variable domain, rest sourced from reference TRBV5-4 and TRBJ2-3, is ETGVTQSPTHLIKTRGQQVTLRCSSQSGHNTVSWYQQALGQGPQFIFQYYREEENGRGNFPPRFSGLQFPNYSSELNVNALELDDSALYLCASSLAGGQGADTQYFGPGTRLTVL.

The rearrangement joins TRBV28 to TRBJ2-7; 10 bases map to TRBD2. V lost 7 bases to trimming and J lost 3 bases; unmatched junction nucleotides: 3. In germline, CDR1 is MDHEN, CDR2 SYDVKM. The CDR3 sequence is 13 residues long. CDR3 sequence (DNA): TGTGCCAGCACCCCTAGCGGGAGCTACGAGCAGTACTTC. Translated, it gives CASTPSGSYEQYF.

The CDR3 loop is CASSVDSGQETQYF. The CDR3 nucleotides are TGTGCCAGCAGCGTAGACAGCGGCCAAGAGACCCAGTACTTC. The V gene is TRBV7-2, the J gene TRBJ2-5, with D possibly being TRBD1 or TRBD2 (5 bases each). The CDR3 is 14 residues long. With 5 bases removed from V and 1 base from J, the gap between germline ends came to 11 bases. Germline CDR1 reads SGHTA; CDR2 reads FQGNSA.

J is TRBJ2-7 and V is TRBV19, with 9 bases matching TRBD2. From germline, CDR1 is LNHDA and CDR2 SQIVND (reference sequence). CDR3 length equals 14 residues. Unmatched junction bases numbered 12, after V lost 9 bases and J lost 6 bases. The CDR3 loop is CASTRREGLLEQYF. For the CDR3, the DNA is TGTGCCAGCACAAGGCGGGAGGGCCTTCTCGAGCAGTACTTC.

The chain links TRBV9 to TRBJ1-5; TRBD1 agrees at 9 bases. Germline CDR1 is SGDLS and CDR2 is YYNGEE. The CDR3 is 14 amino acids. V was clipped by 4 bases and J by 3 bases; unmatched bases: 2. The CDR3 DNA follows: TGTGCCAGCAGCACAGGGGGCCTCAATCAGCCCCAGCATTTT. This codes for CASSTGGLNQPQHF.

This chain connects TRBV5-6 to TRBJ1-2, with TRBD1 matching 10 bases. The CDR3 has 15 residues. V was clipped by 4 bases and J by 1 base; unmatched bases: 4. Germline CDR1 is SGHDT and CDR2 is YYEEEE. The CDR3 spells CASSPGDRGNYGYTF. The CDR3 region has the DNA TGTGCCAGCAGCCCGGGGGACAGGGGTAACTATGGCTACACCTTC.

This chain joins TRBV5-4 and TRBJ2-5, with 11 bases lining up with TRBD1. V trimming: 3 bases; J trimming: 5 bases; junction bases outside the gene matches: 15. The CDR3 consists of 18 residues. CDR1 and CDR2 from the germline V gene are SGHNT and YYREEE (reference sequence). Written as DNA, the CDR3 is TGTGCCAGCAGCTCTCGCGGGACAGGGGGGTCCCGGCTCGAGACCCAGTACTTC. Its translation is CASSSRGTGGSRLETQYF.

The rearrangement links TRBV30 to TRBJ2-7, with D possibly matching TRBD2 (5 bases). The V end was cut by 5 bases, the J end by 5 bases, with 16 bases between. Per the germline V gene, CDR1 is GTSNPN and CDR2 is SVGIG (reference sequence). CDR3 size: 13 residues. CDR3 loop: CAWSETEVNEQYF. Written as DNA, the CDR3 is TGTGCCTGGTCCGAGACGGAGGTCAACGAGCAGTACTTC.

The rearrangement joins TRBV7-2 to TRBJ2-5, with 8 bases that match TRBD2. This CDR3 region has 17 residues. CDR1 SGHTA and CDR2 FQGNSA come from the germline V gene. With V trimmed by 1 base and J by 3 bases, 10 bases remained unmatched. Here the CDR3 DNA reads TGTGCCAGCAGCTTAGAGTGGGGGACTAGTCCCAAAGAGACCCAGTACTTC. It codes for CASSLEWGTSPKETQYF. The whole variable domain, remainder taken from reference TRBV7-2 and TRBJ2-5, is GAGVSQSPSNKVTEKGKDVELRCDPISGHTALYWYRQSLGQGLEFLIYFQGNSAPDKSGLPSDRFSAERTGGSVSTLTIQRTQQEDSAVYLCASSLEWGTSPKETQYFGPGTRLLVL.

The V gene is TRBV4-3, the J gene TRBJ2-7; D is perhaps TRBD1 (6 bases). V dropped 1 base and J dropped 1 base, with 14 bases sitting between them. Germline V CDR1 and CDR2: LGHNA, YSLEER. This CDR3 contains 16 residues. The CDR3 region is CASSQGPTGLSYEQYF. The CDR3 DNA sequence: TGCGCCAGCAGCCAAGGTCCGACAGGACTTTCCTACGAGCAGTACTTC.

The J gene is TRBJ2-1, the V gene TRBV7-9; 7 bases agree with TRBD2. The CDR3 is 11 residues long. In germline, CDR1 is SEHNR, CDR2 FQNEAQ (reference sequence). The CDR3: CAREAGNEQFF. The CDR3 DNA sequence: TGTGCACGGGAGGCGGGCAATGAGCAGTTCTTC. The whole variable domain, remainder taken from reference TRBV7-9 and TRBJ2-1, is DTGVSQNPRHKITKRGQNVTFRCDPISEHNRLYWYRQTLGQGPEFLTYFQNEAQLEKSRLLSDRFSAERPKGSFSTLEIQRTEQGDSAMYLCAREAGNEQFFGPGTRLTVL.

This clone has just a few counts. The chain has TRBV5-1 and TRBJ1-3; D not certain. Germline V gene data show CDR1 as SGHRS and CDR2 as YFSETQ. The CDR3 contains 15 residues. The V end was cut by 6 bases, the J end by 0 bases, with 13 bases between. The CDR3 DNA is TGCGCCAGCACCCGAGAGGGTAACTCTGGAAACACCATATATTTT. Its translation: CASTREGNSGNTIYF.

The rearrangement joins TRBV29-1 to TRBJ1-3, with D perhaps matching TRBD1 (6 bases). Germline loops: CDR1 SQVTM, CDR2 ANQGSEA. The CDR3 has 16 amino acids. V lost 5 bases to trimming and J lost 0 bases, with 17 bases between them. CDR3 nucleotide sequence: TGCAGCGTTTCAAACGGGACACCTGACTCTGGAAACACCATATATTTT. Amino acid sequence: CSVSNGTPDSGNTIYF.

The table lists this clone with a count of one. The J gene is TRBJ1-4, the V gene TRBV4-2; D is unclear. The CDR3 runs to 15 residues. V shed 4 bases and J shed 4 bases, with 13 bases lying between them. Germline V gives CDR1 LGHNA, CDR2 YNFKEQ. The CDR3 DNA reads TGTGCCAGCAGCCCTTCCCGGGGAATTAATGAAAAACTGTTTTTT. Translation gives CASSPSRGINEKLFF.

CDR3 amino acids: CASSSGRGWNEKLFF. The CDR3 DNA is TGTGCCAGCAGCTCGGGGAGGGGATGGAATGAAAAACTGTTTTTT. V and J are TRBV5-8 and TRBJ1-4; D is perhaps TRBD1 (5 bases). CDR3 size: 15 residues. CDR1 SGHTS and CDR2 YDEGEE come from the germline V gene. Trimming pared 3 bases from V and 5 bases from J, leaving 14 bases between.